This T cell receptor (beta chain) was identified during a study of early T cells in non-severe SARS-CoV-2 infection. Study at large: Whole-blood bulk RNA, unsorted, was sequenced, and chains were unpaired.

Germline V gene sequence: CDR1 SGHAT, CDR2 FQDESV (reference sequence). V shed 5 bases and J shed 1 base, with 11 bases lying between them. The CDR3 sequence is 14 residues long. Study findings and constraints: Matches to VDJdb favored anti-spike CD8 responses and missed private and CD4 specificities.

With regard to this clonotype: The antigen is undetermined.

Individual cDNA molecules were tagged with unique molecular identifiers, the study reported. TCRdb passed the 5' RACE reads through MiXCR, listing each CDR3 protein once. The sample lists about 100,000 distinct CDR3 sequences, about 13% occurring once. The source of this sequence is an adult who was a healthcare worker with PCR-confirmed SARS-CoV-2 infection or an uninfected control (not recorded which). The V and J genes are TRBV11-1 and TRBJ2-5; weak D call: TRBD1 (5 bases). The source material was whole blood. CDR3 in DNA: TGTGCCAGCAGCCAGGACACGTCCCAAGAGACCCAGTACTTC. Translated, it gives CASSQDTSQETQYF.